These 14 T cell receptor beta chains were sequenced from one sample in a study of vaccination and CD4 T cells after COVID-19. These receptors have no known antigen. Sample treatment: roughly ten-day PBMC culture with coronavirus spike peptide pools or control peptides (ViraFEST assay). The assay that was used to sequence DNA from cultured CD4+ T cells was the Oncomine TCR Beta short-read assay. One entry per CDR3 protein results from TCRdb running MiXCR on the PCR reads. The sample records around 15,000 distinct CDR3 sequences, around half being singletons. The specimen comprised CD4+ T cells from blood, cultured in vitro, sampled before SARS-CoV-2 vaccination. All receptors come from a human donor who had recovered from COVID-19.

This chain connects TRBV7-2 to TRBJ1-6, with D perhaps matching TRBD1 (5 bases). Germline V gives CDR1 SGHTA, CDR2 FQGNSA. The CDR3 runs to 16 residues. With 5 bases removed from V and 7 bases from J, the gap between germline ends came to 18 bases. In nucleotides, the CDR3 is TGTGCCAGCAGCCGAGGGGTCCCCTCCTCGAATTCACCCCTCCACTTT. It specifies CASSRGVPSSNSPLHF. Drawing the rest from reference TRBV7-2 and TRBJ1-6, the complete variable domain is GAGVSQSPSNKVTEKGKDVELRCDPISGHTALYWYRQSLGQGLEFLIYFQGNSAPDKSGLPSDRFSAERTGGSVSTLTIQRTQQEDSAVYLCASSRGVPSSNSPLHFGNGTRLTVT.

This chain connects TRBV11-3 to TRBJ1-6, with 8 bases identical to TRBD1. The CDR3 spans 19 residues. Germline V gene sequence: CDR1 SGHNT, CDR2 YENEEA. With 1 base clipped from V and 8 bases from J, the junction kept 16 bases outside the gene matches. CDR3 DNA sequence: TGTGCCAGCAGCTTAGGCCTCCCGGGACTAGCAGGGGGCGATTCACCCCTCCACTTT. Translated: CASSLGLPGLAGGDSPLHF.

The gene calls are TRBV11-3 and TRBJ2-7; 8 bases are a match to TRBD1. CDR3 size: 16 residues. Germline CDR1 reads SGHNT; CDR2 reads YENEEA. V trimming: 1 base; J trimming: 3 bases; junction bases outside the gene matches: 8. The CDR3: CASSLGMTGVRYEQYF. The CDR3 nucleotides read TGTGCCAGCAGCTTAGGAATGACAGGGGTTCGCTACGAGCAGTACTTC.

The chain is built from TRBV2 and TRBJ1-1; D unclear. Germline CDR1 SNHLY, CDR2 FYNNEI. Between the trimmed V and J ends, which lost 9 bases and 2 bases, there was a span of 16 bases. The CDR3 consists of 14 residues. CDR3 sequence reads: CASVLGRLNTEAFF. In nucleotides, the CDR3 is TGTGCCAGTGTTCTGGGCAGGCTAAACACTGAAGCTTTCTTT.

V and J are TRBV2 and TRBJ1-3, with 9 nucleotides matching TRBD1. J gave up 0 bases and V 6 bases, and 6 bases lay outside the gene matches. The germline CDR1 and CDR2 sequences are SNHLY and FYNNEI. The CDR3 loop spans 16 amino acids. CDR3 amino acids: CASRSRDRASGNTIYF. CDR3 in DNA: TGTGCCAGCAGGTCCCGGGACAGGGCCTCTGGAAACACCATATATTTT.

The rearrangement joins TRBV12-3 or TRBV12-4 to TRBJ1-3; D call uncertain. With 1 base removed from V and 2 bases from J, the gap between germline ends came to 3 bases. This CDR3 is 13 amino acids long. CDR3 bases: TGTGCCAGCAGTTTAGGGGCTGGAAACACCATATATTTT. Protein product: CASSLGAGNTIYF.

The rearrangement joins TRBV6-1 to TRBJ2-3, with 14 bases fitting TRBD2. The CDR3 extends over 16 amino acids. CDR1 MNHNS and CDR2 SASEGT come from the germline V gene. Trimming took 6 bases from V and 2 from J; bases not matched to a gene: 4. This CDR3 reads CASRRLAGGFTDTQYF. DNA for the CDR3: TGTGCCAGCAGGCGACTAGCGGGGGGGTTCACAGATACGCAGTATTTT.

This clonotype was counted a few times. The chain has TRBV10-3 and TRBJ1-3; D is uncertain. Trimming took off 6 bases at V and 0 bases at J, with 9 bases between the two ends. This CDR3 spans 14 amino acids. Germline CDR1 and CDR2: ENHRY and SYGVKD. CDR3 loop: CAISQDLSGNTIYF. The DNA of the CDR3 is TGTGCCATCAGCCAGGACCTCTCTGGAAACACCATATATTTT.

This clonotype was counted only a few times. CDR3 region: CASREPGTTYVQPQHF. CDR3 DNA: TGTGCCAGCAGGGAGCCCGGGACCACGTATGTTCAGCCCCAGCATTTT. The chain uses TRBV6-1 and TRBJ1-5; D is possibly TRBD1 (5 bases). V was pared by 6 bases and J by 6 bases, with 21 bases between. This CDR3 comprises 16 residues. Germline CDR1 and CDR2: MNHNS and SASEGT.

V is TRBV20-1 and J is TRBJ2-5; 11 positions agree with TRBD2. Germline CDR1 DFQATT, CDR2 SNEGSKA (reference sequence). This CDR3 is built from 16 residues. V was pared by 0 bases and J by 0 bases, with 3 bases of the junction left unmatched. CDR3 residues: CSAREGLAGNQETQYF. The CDR3 DNA follows: TGCAGTGCTAGAGAAGGACTAGCGGGTAACCAAGAGACCCAGTACTTC.

V usage is TRBV28 and J usage is TRBJ1-5; D is possibly TRBD1 (5 bases). CDR1 and CDR2 from the germline V gene are MDHEN and SYDVKM. V was shortened by 5 bases and J by 6 bases, with 23 bases between the two germline ends. The CDR3 has 17 amino acids. The CDR3 bases are TGTGCCAGCAGTAGGACGGGATCTACGGGAAGGGGTCAGCCCCAGCATTTT. This encodes CASSRTGSTGRGQPQHF.

V usage is TRBV11-2 and J usage is TRBJ2-3; D gene unclear. V was cut by 0 bases and J by 8 bases, with 3 bases left in between. The CDR3 covers 11 residues. CDR1 is SGHAT and CDR2 is FQNNGV in the germline V gene. CDR3 coding DNA: TGTGCCAGCAGCTTAGAATTTACGCAGTATTTT. This gives the protein CASSLEFTQYF.

V gene TRBV15 combines with J gene TRBJ2-2; TRBD2 might be the D (5 bases). With 3 bases removed from V and 0 bases from J, the gap between germline ends came to 11 bases. This CDR3 comprises 16 residues. The V gene's germline CDR1 is LNHNV and CDR2 YYDKDF (reference sequence). In DNA form, the CDR3 reads TGTGCCACCAGCAGGTGGGCGGGTGCGAACACCGGGGAGCTGTTTTTT. Protein product: CATSRWAGANTGELFF.

The rearrangement joins TRBV11-1 to TRBJ2-1, with 7 bases aligning to TRBD1. Unmatched junction bases numbered 11, after V lost 1 base and J lost 5 bases. The CDR3 is made up of 17 amino acids. CDR1 is SGHAT and CDR2 is FQDESV in the germline V gene (reference sequence). The CDR3 DNA follows: TGTGCCAGCAGCTTAGGATCCGGGACAGCGACTAACAATGAGCAGTTCTTC. This codes for CASSLGSGTATNNEQFF.